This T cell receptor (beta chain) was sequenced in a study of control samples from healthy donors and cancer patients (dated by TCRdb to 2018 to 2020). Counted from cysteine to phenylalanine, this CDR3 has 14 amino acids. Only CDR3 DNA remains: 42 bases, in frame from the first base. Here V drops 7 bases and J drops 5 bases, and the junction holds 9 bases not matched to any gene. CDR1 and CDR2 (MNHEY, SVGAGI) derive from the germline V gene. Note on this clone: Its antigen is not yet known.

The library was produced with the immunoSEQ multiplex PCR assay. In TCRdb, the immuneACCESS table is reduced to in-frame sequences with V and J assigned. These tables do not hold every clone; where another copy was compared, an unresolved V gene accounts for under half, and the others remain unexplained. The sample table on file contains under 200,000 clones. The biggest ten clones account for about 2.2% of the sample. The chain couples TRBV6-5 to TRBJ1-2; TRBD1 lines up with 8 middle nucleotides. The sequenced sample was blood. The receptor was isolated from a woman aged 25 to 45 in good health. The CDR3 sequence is CASKIGQGIYGYTF. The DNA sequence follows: TGTGCCAGCAAAATCGGACAGGGAATTTATGGCTACACCTTC.